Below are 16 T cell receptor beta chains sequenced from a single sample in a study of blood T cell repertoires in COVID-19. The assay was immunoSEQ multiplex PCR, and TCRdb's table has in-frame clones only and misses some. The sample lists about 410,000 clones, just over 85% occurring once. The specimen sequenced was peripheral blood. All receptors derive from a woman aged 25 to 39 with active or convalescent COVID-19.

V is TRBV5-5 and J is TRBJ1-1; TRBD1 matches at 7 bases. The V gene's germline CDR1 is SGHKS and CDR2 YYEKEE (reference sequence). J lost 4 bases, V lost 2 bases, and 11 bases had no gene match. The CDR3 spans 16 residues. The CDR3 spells CASSLRGPGIPTEAFF. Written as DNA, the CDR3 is TGTGCCAGCAGCTTAAGGGGGCCCGGGATCCCCACTGAAGCTTTCTTT.

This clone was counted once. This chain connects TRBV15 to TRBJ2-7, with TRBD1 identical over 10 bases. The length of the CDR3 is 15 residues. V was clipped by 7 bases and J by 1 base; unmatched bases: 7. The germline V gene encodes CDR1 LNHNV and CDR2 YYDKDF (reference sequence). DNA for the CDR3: TGTGCCACCACCCCCGGGACAGGGGTTTCCTACGAGCAGTACTTC. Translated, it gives CATTPGTGVSYEQYF.

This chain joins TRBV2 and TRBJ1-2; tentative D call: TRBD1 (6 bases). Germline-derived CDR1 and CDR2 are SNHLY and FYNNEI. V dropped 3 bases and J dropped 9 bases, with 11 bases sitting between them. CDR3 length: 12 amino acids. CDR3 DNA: TGTGCCAGCAGTGACTGGGGACAAAGCTACACCTTC. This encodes CASSDWGQSYTF.

DNA for the CDR3: TGTGCCAGTAGTAGAGGACAGGTGAACACTGAAGCTTTCTTT. This gives the protein CASSRGQVNTEAFF. The chain couples TRBV19 to TRBJ1-1; 7 bases are a match to TRBD1. Trimming at V came to 4 bases and at J to 0 bases, leaving 2 bases not matched to a gene. CDR1 LNHDA and CDR2 SQIVND come from the germline V gene (reference sequence). This CDR3 spans 14 amino acids.

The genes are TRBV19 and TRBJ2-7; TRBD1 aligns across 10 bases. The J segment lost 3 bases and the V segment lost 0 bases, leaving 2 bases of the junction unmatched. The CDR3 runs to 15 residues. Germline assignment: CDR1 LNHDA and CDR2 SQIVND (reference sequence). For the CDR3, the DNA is TGTGCCAGTAGTATAGATGGGGACAGGGGCTACGAGCAGTACTTC. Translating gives CASSIDGDRGYEQYF. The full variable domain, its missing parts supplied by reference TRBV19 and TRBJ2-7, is DGGITQSPKYLFRKEGQNVTLSCEQNLNHDAMYWYRQDPGQGLRLIYYSQIVNDFQKGDIAEGYSVSREKKESFPLTVTSAQKNPTAFYLCASSIDGDRGYEQYFGPGTRLTVT.

CDR3 coding DNA: TGTGCCAGCTCAGCGGGACTAGCGGGGTTCAATGAGCAGTTCTTC. This gives the protein CASSAGLAGFNEQFF. The chain carries TRBV18 and TRBJ2-1; 13 nucleotides line up with TRBD2. Per germline, CDR1 KGHSH and CDR2 LQKENI. V was clipped by 5 bases and J by 6 bases; unmatched bases: 4. This CDR3 has 15 amino acids. The whole variable domain, remainder taken from reference TRBV18 and TRBJ2-1, is NAGVMQNPRHLVRRRGQEARLRCSPMKGHSHVYWYRQLPEEGLKFMVYLQKENIIDESGMPKERFSAEFPKEGPSILRIQQVVRGDSAAYFCASSAGLAGFNEQFFGPGTRLTVL.

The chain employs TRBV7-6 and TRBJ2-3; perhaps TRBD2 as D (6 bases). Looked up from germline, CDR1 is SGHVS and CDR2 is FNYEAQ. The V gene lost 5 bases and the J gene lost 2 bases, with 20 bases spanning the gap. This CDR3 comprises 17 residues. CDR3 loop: CASSDSGTSDLTDTQYF. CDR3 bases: TGTGCCAGCAGCGACTCCGGGACTTCCGACCTCACAGATACGCAGTATTTT.

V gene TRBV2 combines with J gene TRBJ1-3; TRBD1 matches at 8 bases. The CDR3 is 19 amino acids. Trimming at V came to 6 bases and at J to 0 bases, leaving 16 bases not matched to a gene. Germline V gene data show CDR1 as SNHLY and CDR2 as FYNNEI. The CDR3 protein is CASRETGANLYYSGNTIYF. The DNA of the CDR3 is TGTGCCAGCAGGGAGACAGGGGCTAATCTCTACTACTCTGGAAACACCATATATTTT.

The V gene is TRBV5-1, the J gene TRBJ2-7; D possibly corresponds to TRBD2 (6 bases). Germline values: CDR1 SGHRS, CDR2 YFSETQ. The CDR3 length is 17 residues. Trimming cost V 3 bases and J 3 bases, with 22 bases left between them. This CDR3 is CASSSVGRLGGDYEQYF. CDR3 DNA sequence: TGCGCCAGCAGCTCGGTTGGGAGGTTGGGGGGAGACTACGAGCAGTACTTC.

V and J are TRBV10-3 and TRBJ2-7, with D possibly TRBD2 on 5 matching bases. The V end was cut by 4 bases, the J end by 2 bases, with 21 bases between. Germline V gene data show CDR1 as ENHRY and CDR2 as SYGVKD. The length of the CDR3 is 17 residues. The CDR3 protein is CAISAPIGESPPYEQYF. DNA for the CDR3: TGTGCCATCAGTGCACCCATCGGGGAGTCTCCCCCCTACGAGCAGTACTTC.

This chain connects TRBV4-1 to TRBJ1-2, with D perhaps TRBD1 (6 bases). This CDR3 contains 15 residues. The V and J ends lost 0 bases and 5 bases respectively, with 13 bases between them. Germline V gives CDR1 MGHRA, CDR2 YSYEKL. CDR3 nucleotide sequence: TGCGCCAGCAGCCAAGATCTGGGGGCGTCTTATGGCTACACCTTC. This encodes CASSQDLGASYGYTF.

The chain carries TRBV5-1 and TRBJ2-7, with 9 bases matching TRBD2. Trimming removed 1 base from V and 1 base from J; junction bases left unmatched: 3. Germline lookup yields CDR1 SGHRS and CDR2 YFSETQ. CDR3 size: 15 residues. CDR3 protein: CASSLSSGGSYEQYF. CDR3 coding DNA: TGCGCCAGCAGCTTGAGTAGCGGGGGATCCTACGAGCAGTACTTC.

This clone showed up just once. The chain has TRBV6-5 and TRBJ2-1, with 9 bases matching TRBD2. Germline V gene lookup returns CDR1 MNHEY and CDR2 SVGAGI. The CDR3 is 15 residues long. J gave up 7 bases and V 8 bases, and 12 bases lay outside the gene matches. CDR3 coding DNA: TGTGCCAGCTTCGAAGCGGGAGGCGGCTATAATGAGCAGTTCTTC. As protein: CASFEAGGGYNEQFF.

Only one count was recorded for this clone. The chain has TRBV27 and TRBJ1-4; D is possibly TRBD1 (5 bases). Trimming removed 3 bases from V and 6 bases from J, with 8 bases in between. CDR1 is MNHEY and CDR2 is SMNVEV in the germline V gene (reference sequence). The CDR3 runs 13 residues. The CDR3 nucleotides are TGTGCCAGCAGTTTGGGACTTGATGAAAAACTGTTTTTT. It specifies CASSLGLDEKLFF.

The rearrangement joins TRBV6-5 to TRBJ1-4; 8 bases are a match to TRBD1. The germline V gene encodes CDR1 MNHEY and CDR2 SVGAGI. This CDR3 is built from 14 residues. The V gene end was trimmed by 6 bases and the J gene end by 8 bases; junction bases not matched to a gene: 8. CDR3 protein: CASSKDRAQEKLFF. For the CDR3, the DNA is TGTGCCAGCAGCAAGGACAGGGCTCAAGAAAAACTGTTTTTT.

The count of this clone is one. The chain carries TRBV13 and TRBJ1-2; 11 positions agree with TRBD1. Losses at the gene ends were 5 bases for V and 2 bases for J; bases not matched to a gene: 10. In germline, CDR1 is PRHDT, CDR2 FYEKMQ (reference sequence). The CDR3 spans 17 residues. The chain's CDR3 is CASSPRTGGAGNYGYTF. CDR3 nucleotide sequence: TGTGCCAGCAGCCCTAGGACAGGGGGCGCTGGGAACTATGGCTACACCTTC.